These 3 T cell receptor beta chains were sequenced from one sample in a study of blood T cell repertoires in COVID-19 (TCRdb year 2020). The library was prepared using the immunoSEQ multiplex PCR assay. This immuneACCESS table, as held by TCRdb, lists in-frame sequences with V and J called but not all clones. Of the missing ones, under half trace to an unresolved V gene in checked studies; the others have no known cause. This sample lists 200,000 to 250,000 clones; almost 85% were detected once. Approximately 12% of the sample goes to the ten largest clones. Material: peripheral blood. The receptors here all came from a woman aged 35 to 49 with acute or convalescent COVID-19.

The J gene is TRBJ2-7, the V gene TRBV6-5, with 7 bases identical to TRBD1. The CDR3 totals 14 residues. After removal of 6 bases from V and 6 bases from J, the junction contained 11 bases not matched to a gene. Germline loops: CDR1 MNHEY, CDR2 SVGAGI. The CDR3 DNA follows: TGTGCCAGCAGGGCGACAGGGTTGTCTGGCGAGCAGTACTTC. This translates into CASRATGLSGEQYF.

The chain employs TRBV6-5 and TRBJ1-1; weak D call: TRBD1 (5 bases). The V end lost 9 bases, the J end lost 1 base, and 18 bases lay between the germline ends. CDR3 length equals 15 residues. CDR1 and CDR2 from the germline V gene are MNHEY and SVGAGI. The CDR3 bases are TGTGCCAGTTCCGTTGGAGTAGGGGCGAACACTGAAGCTTTCTTT. Translating it yields CASSVGVGANTEAFF.

Only one count was recorded for this clone. The CDR3 here is CASARGANTGELFF. CDR3 coding DNA: TGTGCCAGCGCTCGGGGGGCGAACACCGGGGAGCTGTTTTTT. This sequence joins TRBV14 and TRBJ2-2, with TRBD2 identical over 7 bases. This CDR3 spans 14 amino acids. CDR1 is SGHDN, CDR2 FVKESK, per germline. With 8 bases clipped from V and 0 bases from J, the junction kept 3 bases outside the gene matches.